One TCR beta chain is described in this entry. What it binds is not known. Germline assignment: CDR1 KGHSH and CDR2 LQKENI. V dropped 6 bases and J dropped 2 bases, with 16 bases sitting between them. The CDR3 sequence is 16 residues long. Documented treatment: approximately 18 received Ad26.COV2.S at low or high dose, single or two shots; about 5 received placebo; per-sample allocation not given. At day 63 after the first vaccine or placebo injection, samples were drawn. SARS-CoV-2 spike from the Wuhan strain was encoded by the vaccine, an Ad26 vector. Profiled with immunoSEQ multiplex PCR; TCRdb holds only in-frame clones, not every one. The table includes fewer than 400,000 clones, 85% to 90% detected once. This sample was included in a study of Ad26.COV2.S vaccination and SARS-CoV-2 variants. Study overall: Ad26.COV2.S was injected intramuscularly once or twice, 56 days apart.

Broader study findings: Measures of TCR breadth and depth may have fallen short of total T cell responses. Participants given vaccine showed non-spike TCR breadth similar to that of placebo recipients.

This clonotype was sampled from a person between 18 and 59 years old who received the Ad26.COV2.S COVID-19 vaccine or a placebo. The source was peripheral blood, collected in a trial of Ad26.COV2.S vaccine versus placebo. V gene TRBV18 combines with J gene TRBJ1-4; tentative D call: TRBD1 (5 bases). The CDR3 sequence is CASSSRDLGTNEKLFF. For the CDR3, the DNA is TGTGCCAGCTCGTCCAGGGATCTTGGGACTAATGAAAAACTGTTTTTT.